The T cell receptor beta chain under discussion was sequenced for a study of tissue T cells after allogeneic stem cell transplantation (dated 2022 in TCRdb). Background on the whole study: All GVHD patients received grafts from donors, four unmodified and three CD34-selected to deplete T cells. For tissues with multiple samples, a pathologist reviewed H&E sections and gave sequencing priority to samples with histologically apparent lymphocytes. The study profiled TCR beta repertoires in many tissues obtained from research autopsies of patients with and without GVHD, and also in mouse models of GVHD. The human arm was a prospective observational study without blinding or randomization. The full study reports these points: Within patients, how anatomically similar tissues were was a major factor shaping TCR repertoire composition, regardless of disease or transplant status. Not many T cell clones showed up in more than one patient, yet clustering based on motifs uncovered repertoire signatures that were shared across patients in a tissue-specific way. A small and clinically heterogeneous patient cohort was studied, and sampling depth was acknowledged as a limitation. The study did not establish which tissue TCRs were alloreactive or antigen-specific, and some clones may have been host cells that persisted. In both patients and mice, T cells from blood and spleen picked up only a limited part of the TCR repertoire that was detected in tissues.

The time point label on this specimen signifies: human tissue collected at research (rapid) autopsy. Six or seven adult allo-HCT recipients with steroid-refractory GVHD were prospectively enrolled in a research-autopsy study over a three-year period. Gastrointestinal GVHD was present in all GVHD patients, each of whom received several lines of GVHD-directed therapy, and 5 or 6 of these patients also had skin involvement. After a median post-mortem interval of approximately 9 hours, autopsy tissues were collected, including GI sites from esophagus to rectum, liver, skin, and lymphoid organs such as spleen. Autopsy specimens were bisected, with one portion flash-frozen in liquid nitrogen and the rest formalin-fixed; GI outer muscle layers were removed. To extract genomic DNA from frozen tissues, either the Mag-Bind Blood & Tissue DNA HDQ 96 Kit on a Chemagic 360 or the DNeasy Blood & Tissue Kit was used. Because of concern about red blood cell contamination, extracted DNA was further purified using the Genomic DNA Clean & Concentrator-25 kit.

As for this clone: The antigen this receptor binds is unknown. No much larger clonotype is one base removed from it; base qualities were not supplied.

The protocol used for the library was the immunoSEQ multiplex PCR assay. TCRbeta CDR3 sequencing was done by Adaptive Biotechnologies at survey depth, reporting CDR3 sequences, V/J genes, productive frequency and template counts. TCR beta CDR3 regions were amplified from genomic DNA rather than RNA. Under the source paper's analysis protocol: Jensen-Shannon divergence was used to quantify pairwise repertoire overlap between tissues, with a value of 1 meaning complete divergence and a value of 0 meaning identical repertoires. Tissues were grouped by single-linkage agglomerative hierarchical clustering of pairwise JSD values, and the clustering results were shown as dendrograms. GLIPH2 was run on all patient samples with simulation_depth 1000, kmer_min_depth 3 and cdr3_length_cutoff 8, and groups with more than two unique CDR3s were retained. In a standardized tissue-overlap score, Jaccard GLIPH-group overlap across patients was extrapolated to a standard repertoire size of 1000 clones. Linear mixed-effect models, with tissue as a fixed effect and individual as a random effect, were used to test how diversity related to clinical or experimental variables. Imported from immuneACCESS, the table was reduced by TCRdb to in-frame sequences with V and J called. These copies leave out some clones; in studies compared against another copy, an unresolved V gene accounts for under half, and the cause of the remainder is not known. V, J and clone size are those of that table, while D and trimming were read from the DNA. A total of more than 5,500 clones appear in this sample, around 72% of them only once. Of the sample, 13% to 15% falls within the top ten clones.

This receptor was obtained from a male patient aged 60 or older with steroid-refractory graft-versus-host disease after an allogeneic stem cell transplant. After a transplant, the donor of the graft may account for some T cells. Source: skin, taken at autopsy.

The DNA is TGTGCCAGCTGTCTACAGGGTTCAGGAAACACCATATATTTT. Translated, this is CASCLQGSGNTIYF. The receptor chain draws on TRBV28 and TRBJ1-3; TRBD1 is a weak D gene call, 6 bases matching. The CDR3 holds 14 amino acids from the cysteine to the phenylalanine. Only the CDR3 DNA is retained, 42 bases long and in frame from the first base. V gives up 8 bases and J gives up 4 bases, and the segment between their germline ends measures 15 bases. CDR1 MDHEN and CDR2 SYDVKM are derived from the germline V gene.